The 27 T cell receptor beta chains below were found in one sample sequenced in a study of CD4 and CD8 cells across lung adenocarcinoma regions (dated by TCRdb to between 2017 and 2018). Library preparation employed PCR. For sequencing, a HiSeq X Ten was employed. The public reads were run again by TCRdb, first through fastp at Q25 and then through MiXCR, and only productive beta chains were kept. Rows are combined by CDR3 protein, so each entry shows the most common genes and DNA. The sample contains around 10,000 distinct CDR3 sequences, around 50% of them found a single time. In total, the top ten clones hold 18% of the sample. The sequencing sample was made of CD4+ T cells from the margin of a lung tumor. The cell subset or site label here, explained by the study, means: tumor margin region. Every receptor here comes from a female donor with lung adenocarcinoma. The CD4 and CD8 labels of this study may be unreliable.

Concerning this clonotype: Germline and junction disagree at one end, which may indicate a read error. The rearrangement uses TRBV27 and TRBJ2-3; TRBD1 matches 8 bases. Germline V CDR1 and CDR2: MNHEY, SMNVEV (reference sequence). This CDR3 is 16 amino acids long. The CDR3 is CASRFTGTGVTDTQYF. The CDR3 DNA reads as TGTGCCAGCAGATTTACGGGGACAGGAGTCACAGATACGCAGTATTTC.

The chain links TRBV6-1 to TRBJ1-2; 7 nucleotides match TRBD1. The CDR3 length is 15 residues. Germline-derived CDR1 and CDR2 are MNHNS and SASEGT. After removal of 7 bases from V and 0 bases from J, the junction contained 8 bases not matched to a gene. CDR3 amino acids: CASNTGTATNYGYTF. The CDR3 bases are TGTGCCAGCAACACCGGGACAGCCACTAACTATGGCTACACCTTC.

This clonotype is labeled large. V and J are TRBV6-1 and TRBJ2-1; TRBD2 matches at 13 bases. The end of the DNA fits TRBJ2-7 better, so the J call may be wrong. Germline V gives CDR1 MNHNS, CDR2 SASEGT. The CDR3 covers 15 residues. The CDR3 nucleotides are TGTGCCAGCAGGGGGACTAGCGGGGAGGACTACGAGCAGTACTTC. Residues: CASRGTSGEDYEQYF.

The V call is TRBV6-1, the J call TRBJ2-6; no firm D call. Germline values: CDR1 MNHNS, CDR2 SASEGT. CDR3 length: 15 amino acids. With 7 bases removed from V and 0 bases from J, the gap between germline ends came to 10 bases. CDR3 loop: CASTPQGSGANVLTF. The CDR3 coding sequence is TGTGCCAGCACCCCACAAGGCTCTGGGGCCAACGTCCTGACTTTC.

This chain connects TRBV6-1 to TRBJ2-3; D not certain. The V end lost 3 bases, the J end lost 2 bases, and 15 bases lay between the germline ends. The CDR3 runs 16 residues. CDR1 MNHNS and CDR2 SASEGT come from the germline V gene. The CDR3 bases are TGTGCCAGCAGTGAGGCCGTCTTTTCGCACACAGATACGCAGTATTTT. This codes for CASSEAVFSHTDTQYF.

In its sample, this clonotype is large. The chain links TRBV6-1 to TRBJ2-1; 15 nucleotides agree with TRBD2. The CDR3 covers 16 residues. The germline CDR1 and CDR2 sequences are MNHNS and SASEGT. Germline trimming cut 8 bases from V and 7 bases from J; bases unmatched to any gene: 9. CDR3 region: CASLWGGTSGRNEQFF. CDR3 coding DNA: TGTGCCAGCCTATGGGGGGGGACTAGCGGGAGGAATGAGCAGTTCTTC.

On this clonotype itself: Compared with germline, one end of the junction differs, possibly owing to a read error. The chain recombines TRBV6-4 with TRBJ2-4; TRBD2 agrees at 9 bases. This CDR3 spans 15 amino acids. CDR1 and CDR2 from the germline V gene are MRHNA and SNTAGT. The CDR3: CASSEGAGGKDTQYF. The DNA of the CDR3 is TGTGCCAGCAGTGAGGGAGCGGGAGGCAAAGACACGCAGTATTTC.

This clonotype appeared a single time. An end of the junction differs from the germline gene, which may be a read error. The CDR3 sequence is CGSKSGPGATDTQYF. In nucleotides, the CDR3 is TGTGGCAGCAAGTCGGGGCCGGGGGCCACAGACACGCAGTATTTT. The chain carries TRBV27 and TRBJ2-3, with D perhaps matching TRBD1 or TRBD2 (6 bases each). The CDR3 spans 15 residues. The germline CDR1 and CDR2 sequences are MNHEY and SMNVEV (reference sequence).

The chain joins TRBV6-4 to TRBJ1-3; 7 bases fit TRBD1. The V gene end was trimmed by 7 bases and the J gene end by 4 bases; junction bases not matched to a gene: 10. The CDR3 spans 15 residues. Germline values: CDR1 MRHNA, CDR2 SNTAGT. This chain's CDR3 is CASTMRQGRGNTIYF. CDR3 in DNA: TGTGCCAGCACTATGCGACAGGGCAGAGGAAACACCATATATTTT.

V and J are TRBV6-4 and TRBJ2-3; tentative D call: TRBD2 (6 bases). TRBJ2-7 matches the DNA end more closely, so the J call is doubtful. The germline V gene encodes CDR1 MRHNA and CDR2 SNTAGT. The CDR3 consists of 16 residues. The CDR3 DNA reads TGTGCCAGCGGGGGGTCCACGGGCGGTGACCTGGATACGCAGTACTTC. It encodes CASGGSTGGDLDTQYF.

As for this clonotype: A much larger clone lies a single base off, so this may be a read error. The chain recombines TRBV6-1 with TRBJ1-5, with D perhaps TRBD1 (5 bases). Trimming pared 0 bases from V and 5 bases from J, leaving 14 bases between. The CDR3 runs to 16 residues. CDR1 and CDR2 from the germline V gene are MNHNS and SASEGT. The CDR3 coding sequence is TGTGCCAGCAGTGAAGCTTTGAGGGGACGGGATCAGCCCCAGCATTTT. This encodes CASSEALRGRDQPQHF.

This clonotype was observed a single time. This chain uses TRBV5-1 with TRBJ2-1; TRBD2 aligns across 7 bases. Trimming removed 0 bases from V and 4 bases from J; junction bases left unmatched: 4. This CDR3 comprises 15 residues. Germline-derived CDR1 and CDR2 are SGHRS and YFSETQ. The CDR3 is CASSLGQGGYNEQFF. The CDR3 DNA sequence: TGCGCCAGCAGCTTGGGGCAGGGAGGGTACAATGAGCAGTTCTTC.

V is TRBV6-1 and J is TRBJ2-3, with 8 bases lining up with TRBD2. Germline CDR1 MNHNS, CDR2 SASEGT. The CDR3 length is 19 residues. The J segment lost 7 bases and the V segment lost 4 bases, leaving 22 bases of the junction unmatched. CDR3 nucleotide sequence: TGTGCCAGCAGTGGGGTCCCGGGACTAGGGCGGCAACCGAAAAATACGCAGTATTTT. Encoded protein: CASSGVPGLGRQPKNTQYF.

To note about this clonotype: One junction end does not reproduce the germline sequence, and a read error may be involved. This chain uses TRBV27 with TRBJ2-3; D gene ambiguous. This CDR3 is 15 amino acids long. Per the germline V gene, CDR1 is MNHEY and CDR2 is SMNVEV (reference sequence). The DNA for the CDR3 is TGTGGCAGCAGCTTGGGTCGCGGAGCCAAAGATATTCAGTATTTC. Translation gives CGSSLGRGAKDIQYF.

The gene calls are TRBV7-3 and TRBJ2-1; TRBD2 aligns across 11 bases. The V gene end was trimmed by 5 bases and the J gene end by 6 bases; junction bases not matched to a gene: 6. The CDR3 has 15 residues. The germline CDR1 and CDR2 sequences are SGHTA and FQGTGA. The CDR3 sequence is CASSQLAGASNEQFF. DNA for the CDR3: TGTGCCAGCAGCCAACTAGCGGGAGCCTCCAATGAGCAGTTCTTC.

This clonotype is medium-sized within its sample. The chain couples TRBV6-2 or TRBV6-3 to TRBJ2-5; tentatively, D is TRBD2 (6 bases). The V end was cut by 8 bases, the J end by 1 base, with 14 bases between. The V gene's germline CDR1 is MNHEY and CDR2 SVGEGT. The CDR3 covers 14 residues. The CDR3, as DNA: TGTGCCAGCTCAAACCGGGGGATCCAAGAGACCCAGTACTTC. Its protein product is CASSNRGIQETQYF.

V and J are TRBV4-1 and TRBJ1-5; D is unclear. The CDR3 extends over 15 amino acids. Trimming pared 1 base from V and 3 bases from J, leaving 10 bases between. CDR1 and CDR2 (germline): MGHRA, YSYEKL. The CDR3 DNA follows: TGCGCCAGCAGCCAAGGGCTTCAGGACAATCAGCCCCAGCATTTT. It yields the protein CASSQGLQDNQPQHF.

This clonotype is deemed large (0.1 to 1%). This chain uses TRBV7-2 with TRBJ2-1; 8 positions agree with TRBD2. Germline loops: CDR1 SGHTA, CDR2 FQGNSA. The CDR3 contains 16 residues. J gave up 8 bases and V 8 bases, and 17 bases lay outside the gene matches. CDR3 protein: CASHSPKRGPVDEQFF. The CDR3 coding sequence is TGTGCCAGCCATTCTCCAAAGCGGGGGCCGGTGGATGAGCAGTTCTTC.

On this clonotype itself: The CDR3 does not close with the conserved phenylalanine or tryptophan, likely indicating a read error. Because the CDR3's place on the DNA is in doubt, the DNA is left out and the CDR3 is given as listed by TCRdb. The J gene is TRBJ2-5, the V gene TRBV6-1; the D segment call TRBD2 is taken from the table without a DNA check. The CDR3 spans 13 amino acids, including both terminal residues. CDR1 is MNHNS and CDR2 is SASEGT in the germline V gene. The chain's CDR3 is CASSNGLAGSQYS.

The chain is built from TRBV27 and TRBJ2-3; 8 positions match TRBD1. The germline V gene encodes CDR1 MNHEY and CDR2 SMNVEV (reference sequence). This CDR3 region has 16 residues. V lost 6 bases, J lost 9 bases, and 17 bases stayed unmatched. CDR3 sequence reads: CASRFKGTGATNTQYF. In nucleotides, the CDR3 is TGTGCCAGCAGATTTAAGGGGACAGGCGCCACAAACACGCAGTATTTT.

The V gene is TRBV6-1, the J gene TRBJ2-3, with 7 bases lining up with TRBD2. The end of the DNA fits TRBJ2-7 better, so the J call may be wrong. The germline V gene has CDR1 MNHNS and CDR2 SASEGT. CDR3 size: 13 residues. CDR3 sequence reads: CASRTSPYNEQYF. The CDR3 region has the DNA TGTGCCAGCAGGACTAGCCCGTACAATGAGCAGTACTTC.

Worth noting for this clonotype: Its ends do not fully match the called genes, so a read error is possible. This sequence joins TRBV7-2 and TRBJ2-2; D uncertain. TRBJ2-3 matches the DNA end more closely, so the J call is doubtful. Per germline, CDR1 SGHTA and CDR2 FQGNSA. The CDR3 covers 15 residues. The CDR3 coding sequence is TGTGCCAGCAGCCCCCGCGCCGGGTGCCCGGATAGGCAGTATTTT. As protein: CASSPRAGCPDRQYF.

The V call is TRBV6-5, the J call TRBJ2-1; no definite D call. Per the germline V gene, CDR1 is MNHEY and CDR2 is SVGAGI. V lost 4 bases and J lost 1, with 14 bases in between. The CDR3 has 16 amino acids. CDR3 in amino acids: CASSFRDPASYNEQFF. The CDR3 nucleotides read TGTGCCAGCAGTTTCCGTGACCCTGCATCCTACAATGAGCAGTTCTTC.

Sample share makes this clonotype medium-sized (0.01 to 0.1%). The chain recombines TRBV6-1 with TRBJ1-2, with TRBD1 as a possible D gene (5 bases). With 6 bases removed from V and 4 bases from J, the gap between germline ends came to 9 bases. The germline V gene encodes CDR1 MNHNS and CDR2 SASEGT. The CDR3 runs to 12 residues. Written as DNA, the CDR3 is TGTGCCAGCAGGTCAGGGTCCTATGGCTACACCTTC. As protein: CASRSGSYGYTF.

V and J are TRBV7-2 and TRBJ2-1; 9 nucleotides match TRBD1. Germline CDR1 SGHTA, CDR2 FQGNSA. The CDR3 consists of 15 residues. V trimming: 5 bases; J trimming: 6 bases; junction bases outside the gene matches: 8. CDR3 sequence reads: CASSGYRGLRNEQFF. The DNA of the CDR3 is TGTGCCAGCAGCGGATACAGGGGGCTGCGCAATGAGCAGTTCTTC.

Turning to this clonotype: The final CDR3 position lacks the conserved phenylalanine or tryptophan, pointing to a likely read error. No DNA is shown, since the ends of the CDR3 on it are uncertain; the CDR3 is the one TCRdb lists. The V call is TRBV6-1, the J call TRBJ2-5; no DNA check was done on the table's D call, TRBD2. In germline, CDR1 is MNHNS, CDR2 SASEGT. The CDR3 is 17 residues long, counting both termini. The CDR3 region is CASTPGLAGGGQETQFS.

This sequence joins TRBV6-2 or TRBV6-3 and TRBJ1-2; D is possibly TRBD1 (6 bases). CDR3 size: 14 residues. The germline V and J ends were trimmed by 6 bases and 4 bases, with 15 bases remaining between them. Germline CDR1 reads MNHEY; CDR2 reads SVGEGT. CDR3 in amino acids: CASRDGGRPYGYTF. The CDR3 DNA reads TGTGCCAGCAGGGACGGGGGGCGCCCCTATGGCTACACCTTC.